Below, one T cell receptor beta chain is given with its context. A much larger clonotype is one base distant, so this may be a read error. The CDR3 does not close with the conserved phenylalanine or tryptophan, likely indicating a read error. TCRdb re-analysed the reads in MiXCR, keeping a single row per CDR3 protein. Found here are 20,000 or so distinct CDR3 sequences, roughly 20% of them singletons; the top ten hold around 4.1%. This sample was taken from a study of lung T cells in sarcoidosis with Löfgren's syndrome. The receptor comes from a human donor with sarcoidosis (Löfgren's syndrome or another form), or a control subject (not recorded which). What was sequenced was CD4+ T cells from PBMCs.

CDR3 bases: TGTGCCAGCAGCTTAGACAGGGGAGACAACACCATATATTCT. Amino acids: CASSLDRGDNTIYS. V is TRBV7-9 and J is TRBJ1-3; 7 nucleotides line up with TRBD1. CDR1 SEHNR and CDR2 FQNEAQ come from the germline V gene (reference sequence). J lost 7 bases, V lost 1 base, and 4 bases had no gene match. The CDR3 is 14 residues long.